Shown below are 12 T cell receptor beta chains from a single sample sequenced in a study of T cell responses to AZD1222 COVID-19 vaccine. Using immunoSEQ multiplex PCR, the repertoire was profiled, and TCRdb retains in-frame clones only, with some absent. The data show fewer than 110,000 clones, approximately 84% seen once. The specimen was peripheral blood, collected on day 0 of AZD1222 vaccination. The receptor set was obtained from an adult in good health.

V usage is TRBV27 and J usage is TRBJ2-2; 9 bases map to TRBD2. CDR3 length equals 16 residues. Looked up from germline, CDR1 is MNHEY and CDR2 is SMNVEV (reference sequence). The V and J ends lost 5 bases and 3 bases, in that order; junction bases with no gene match: 7. The CDR3 DNA reads TGTGCCAGCAGTGAAACCGGGACTAGCTACACCGGGGAGCTGTTTTTT. Its protein product is CASSETGTSYTGELFF.

The chain combines TRBV5-1 with TRBJ1-1; maybe TRBD1 (5 bases). The germline V gene encodes CDR1 SGHRS and CDR2 YFSETQ. Trimming left V 4 bases short and J 0 bases short, with 10 bases between. The CDR3 has 14 amino acids. CDR3 protein: CASSRDLMNTEAFF. For the CDR3, the DNA is TGCGCCAGCAGCCGGGACCTTATGAACACTGAAGCTTTCTTT. Looking up the rest from reference TRBV5-1 and TRBJ1-1 gives the full variable domain: KAGVTQTPRYLIKTRGQQVTLSCSPISGHRSVSWYQQTPGQGLQFLFEYFSETQRNKGNFPGRFSGRQFSNSRSEMNVSTLELGDSALYLCASSRDLMNTEAFFGQGTRLTVV.

The chain joins TRBV10-3 to TRBJ2-4; weak D call: TRBD2 (6 bases). The CDR3 length is 15 residues. Germline V lookup: CDR1 ENHRY, CDR2 SYGVKD. Trimming stripped 2 bases from V and 5 bases from J, with 13 bases between. CDR3 coding DNA: TGTGCCATCAGTGAGGCCGTAGCGGCGGAAAACATTCAGTACTTC. Amino acids: CAISEAVAAENIQYF.

The V call is TRBV19, the J call TRBJ1-5, with D possibly being TRBD1 (6 bases). Germline values: CDR1 LNHDA, CDR2 SQIVND (reference sequence). Trimming took 10 bases from V and 0 from J, leaving 16 bases between them. The CDR3 is 15 amino acids. The CDR3 coding sequence is TGTGCCACAGGGAAGGGGGGTTCTAGCAATCAGCCCCAGCATTTT. Amino acid sequence: CATGKGGSSNQPQHF.

In its sample, this clone was seen once. The genes are TRBV2 and TRBJ2-7, with a tentative D call TRBD1 (6 bases). CDR1 is SNHLY, CDR2 FYNNEI, per germline. V dropped 4 bases and J dropped 4 bases, with 8 bases sitting between them. The CDR3 is 12 residues long. CDR3 nucleotides: TGTGCCAGCAGTGTGAGGGGGTACGAGCAGTACTTC. Protein: CASSVRGYEQYF.

The J gene is TRBJ1-2, the V gene TRBV5-1; D might be TRBD1 (5 bases). The V end was cut by 4 bases, the J end by 6 bases, with 16 bases between. CDR1 and CDR2 from the germline V gene are SGHRS and YFSETQ. The CDR3 is made up of 14 amino acids. In DNA form, the CDR3 reads TGCGCCAGCAGCCTTGACAGCCCAAGGAATGGCTACACCTTC. Its protein product is CASSLDSPRNGYTF. The full variable domain, in which reference TRBV5-1 and TRBJ1-2 provide the parts outside the CDR3, is KAGVTQTPRYLIKTRGQQVTLSCSPISGHRSVSWYQQTPGQGLQFLFEYFSETQRNKGNFPGRFSGRQFSNSRSEMNVSTLELGDSALYLCASSLDSPRNGYTFGSGTRLTVV.

This chain connects TRBV7-9 to TRBJ1-6; the match to TRBD1 covers 7 bases. In germline, CDR1 is SEHNR, CDR2 FQNEAQ (reference sequence). After removal of 5 bases from V and 7 bases from J, the junction contained 5 bases not matched to a gene. CDR3 size: 14 residues. The CDR3, as DNA: TGTGCCAGCAGCCCCGGGACAGCAAATTCACCCCTCCACTTT. Its protein is CASSPGTANSPLHF.

This sequence joins TRBV3-1 (or the pseudogene TRBV3-2) and TRBJ2-6; D unresolved. Germline V gene data show CDR1 as LGHDT and CDR2 as YNNKEL (reference sequence). The CDR3 loop spans 17 amino acids. V was cut by 3 bases and J by 1 base, with 13 bases left in between. CDR3 bases: TGTGCCAGCAGCCACCGGGCAGGAAGATCTGGGGCCAACGTCCTGACTTTC. Translation gives CASSHRAGRSGANVLTF.

The chain uses TRBV24-1 and TRBJ2-2; 9 bases match TRBD2. CDR1 is KGHDR, CDR2 SFDVKD, per germline. CDR3 length: 18 residues. V shed 4 bases and J 6 bases; nucleotides not matched to a gene: 14. The CDR3 loop is CATSEWTSASPTAGELFF. In DNA form, the CDR3 reads TGTGCCACCAGTGAATGGACTAGCGCGAGCCCAACGGCCGGGGAGCTGTTTTTT.

The V gene is TRBV3-1 (or the pseudogene TRBV3-2), the J gene TRBJ2-7, with D possibly being TRBD1 or TRBD2 (6 bases each). The germline gives CDR1 LGHDT, CDR2 YNNKEL (reference sequence). The CDR3 contains 18 residues. Trimming removed 3 bases from V and 5 bases from J, with 26 bases in between. The CDR3, as DNA: TGTGCCAGCAGCCAGGTCGGAACACTCTGGAGGGGACACGACGAGCAGTACTTC. Amino acids: CASSQVGTLWRGHDEQYF.

The chain recombines TRBV19 with TRBJ2-2; 7 nucleotides line up with TRBD1. The germline V gene encodes CDR1 LNHDA and CDR2 SQIVND (reference sequence). The V and J ends lost 9 bases and 1 base, in that order; junction bases with no gene match: 8. The CDR3 totals 15 residues. The CDR3 DNA follows: TGTGCCAGCATTACCGGGACAGAGAACACCGGGGAGCTGTTTTTT. It is translated as CASITGTENTGELFF.

A single count supports this clone. J is TRBJ2-1 and V is TRBV15; 8 nucleotides match TRBD1. This CDR3 contains 15 residues. With V trimmed by 4 bases and J by 4 bases, 6 bases remained unmatched. Germline CDR1 is LNHNV and CDR2 is YYDKDF (reference sequence). For the CDR3, the DNA is TGTGCCACCAGCAACCCCGGACAGGGATACAATGAGCAGTTCTTC. Translating it yields CATSNPGQGYNEQFF.